This T cell receptor beta chain was recorded in a study of blood T cell repertoires in COVID-19 (dated by TCRdb to between 2020 and 2021). For context, the study as a whole: The collaborator samples originated in the United States, Italy and Spain and spanned the acute and convalescent phases of COVID-19. The dataset comprised deeply sampled blood TCRbeta repertoires from subjects exposed to, actively infected with, or recovered from COVID-19. The prospective study material was composed of cDNA or gDNA derived from T cells, B-cell-depleted T cells, or PBMCs. Samples were obtained from the ongoing ImmuneRACE study (first 160 participants) and from about 1,300 subjects provided by 6 global collaborators. The repertoires were made available in a free public database intended to serve as a resource for research on the immune response to SARS-CoV-2. A de-identified subject ID, COVID-19 status, age in years and sex were almost always included in the sample metadata. HLA class I and class II types, where available, came from metadata supplied by the sample provider rather than from assay-based typing. Overall study results and their limits: The quantity of clinical and demographic metadata differed by source and by participant and was supplied without curation.

On this clone itself: The specificity of this receptor is unknown. Per-nucleotide qualities are absent, and no much larger clonotype sits a single base away.

The immunoSEQ Assay, a bias-controlled multiplex PCR, was used to amplify TCRbeta CDR3 regions from genomic DNA. On the authors' methods: Nucleated cell counts per sample were estimated from amplification of reference gene primers within the assay. To quantify the absolute abundance of each unique TCRbeta CDR3 rearrangement, sequence reads were collapsed and filtered. Productive Simpson clonality was computed per sample as the square root of Simpson's diversity index over productive rearrangements. Drawn from immuneACCESS, this table holds only the in-frame rearrangements with V and J called that TCRdb kept. Clones are partly lost; checked studies trace under half to an unresolved V gene and leave the rest unexplained. That table furnishes V, J and clone size, whereas the DNA furnished D and trimming. This sample holds under 200,000 clones; 70% to 90% were observed only once. The ten biggest clones cover 20% to 25% of the sample.

Whole blood was collected in K2EDTA tubes by collaborating institutions according to the institutions' own protocols. For TCRbeta analysis, collaborator samples were shipped as frozen whole blood, as isolated PBMCs, or as DNA extracted from either sample type. Taken from the germline V gene, the CDR1 and CDR2 loops are SNHLY and FYNNEI. There are 13 amino acids in the CDR3, from cysteine to phenylalanine inclusive. Only the CDR3 DNA is retained, 39 bases long and in frame from the first base. The junction shows trimming of 6 bases on V and 5 bases on J, plus 13 bases between the germline ends. The sequence was collected from a man aged 55-75 years with active or convalescent COVID-19. The chain employs TRBV2 and TRBJ1-1, with the identity of the D gene unclear. Sequencing input: peripheral blood. In nucleotides, the sequence is TGTGCCAGCAGGAGCCATTTTAGAACTGAAGCTTTCTTT. This encodes CASRSHFRTEAFF.